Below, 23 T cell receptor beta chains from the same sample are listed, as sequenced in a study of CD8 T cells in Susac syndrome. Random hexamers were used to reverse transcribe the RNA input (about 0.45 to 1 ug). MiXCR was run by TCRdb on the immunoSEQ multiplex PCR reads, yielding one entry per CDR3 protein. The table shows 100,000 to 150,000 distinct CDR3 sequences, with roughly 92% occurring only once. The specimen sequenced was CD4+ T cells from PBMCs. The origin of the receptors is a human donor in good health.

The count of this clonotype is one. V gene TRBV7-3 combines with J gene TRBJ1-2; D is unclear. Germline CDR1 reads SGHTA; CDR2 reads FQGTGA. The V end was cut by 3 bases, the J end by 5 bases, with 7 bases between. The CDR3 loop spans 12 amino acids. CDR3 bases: TGTGCCAGCAGCTTGCCCGCTTATGGCTACACCTTC. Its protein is CASSLPAYGYTF.

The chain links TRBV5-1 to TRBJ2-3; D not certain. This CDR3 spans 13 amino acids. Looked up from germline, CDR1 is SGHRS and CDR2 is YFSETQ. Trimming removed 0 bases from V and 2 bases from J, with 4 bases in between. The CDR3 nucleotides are TGCGCCAGCAGCTTGGACAACACAGATACGCAGTATTTT. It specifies CASSLDNTDTQYF.

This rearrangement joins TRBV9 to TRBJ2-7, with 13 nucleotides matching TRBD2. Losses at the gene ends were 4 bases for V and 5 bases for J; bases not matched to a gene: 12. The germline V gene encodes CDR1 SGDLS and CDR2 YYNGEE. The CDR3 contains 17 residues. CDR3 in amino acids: CASSKRTSGRTENEQYF. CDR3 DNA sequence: TGTGCCAGCAGCAAAAGGACTAGCGGGAGAACGGAGAACGAGCAGTACTTC.

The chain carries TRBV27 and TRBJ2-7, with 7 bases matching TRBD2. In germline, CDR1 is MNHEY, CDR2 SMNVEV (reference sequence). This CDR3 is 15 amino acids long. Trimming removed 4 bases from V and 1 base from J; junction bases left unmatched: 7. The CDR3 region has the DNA TGTGCCAGCAGTTCGGGAGGAATGGGATCCTACGAGCAGTACTTC. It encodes CASSSGGMGSYEQYF.

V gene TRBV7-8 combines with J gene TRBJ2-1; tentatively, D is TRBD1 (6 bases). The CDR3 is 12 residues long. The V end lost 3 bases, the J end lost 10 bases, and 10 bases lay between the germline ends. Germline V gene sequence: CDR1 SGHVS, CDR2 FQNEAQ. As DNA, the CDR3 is TGTGCCAGCAGCTTCCCCCAGGGGGAGCAGTTCTTC. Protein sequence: CASSFPQGEQFF.

The DNA of the CDR3 is TGCGCCAGCAGCTCCGAAACTAGCGCCCTCGGCGGGGAGCTGTTTTTT. This codes for CASSSETSALGGELFF. The chain uses TRBV5-1 and TRBJ2-2; 7 nucleotides align to TRBD2. V shed 3 bases and J 7 bases; nucleotides not matched to a gene: 12. The CDR3 has 16 amino acids. Germline V gene data show CDR1 as SGHRS and CDR2 as YFSETQ.

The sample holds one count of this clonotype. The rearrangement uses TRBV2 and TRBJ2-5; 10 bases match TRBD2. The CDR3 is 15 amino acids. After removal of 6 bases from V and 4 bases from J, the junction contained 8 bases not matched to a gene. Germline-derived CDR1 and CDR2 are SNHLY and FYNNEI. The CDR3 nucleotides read TGTGCCAGCAGCCTAGCGGGAGTAGGTGGAGAGACCCAGTACTTC. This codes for CASSLAGVGGETQYF.

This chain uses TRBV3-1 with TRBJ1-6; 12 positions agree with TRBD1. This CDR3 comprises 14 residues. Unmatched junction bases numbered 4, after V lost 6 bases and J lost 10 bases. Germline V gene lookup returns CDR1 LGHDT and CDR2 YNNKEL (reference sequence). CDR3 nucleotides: TGTGCCAGCAGGGGGACAGGGGGCCTCTCACCCCTCCACTTT. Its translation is CASRGTGGLSPLHF.

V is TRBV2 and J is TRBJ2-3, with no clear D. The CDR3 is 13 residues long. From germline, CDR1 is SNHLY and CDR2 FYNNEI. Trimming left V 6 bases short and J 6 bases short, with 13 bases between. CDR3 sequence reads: CASSADNGDTQYF. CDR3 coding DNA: TGTGCCAGCAGCGCTGACAATGGGGATACGCAGTATTTT.

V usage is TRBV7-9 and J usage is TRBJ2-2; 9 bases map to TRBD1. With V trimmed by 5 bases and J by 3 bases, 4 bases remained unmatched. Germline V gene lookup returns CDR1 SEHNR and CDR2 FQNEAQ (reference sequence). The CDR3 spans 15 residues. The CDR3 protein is CASSLRTGDTGELFF. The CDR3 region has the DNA TGTGCCAGCAGCCTCAGGACAGGGGACACCGGGGAGCTGTTTTTT.

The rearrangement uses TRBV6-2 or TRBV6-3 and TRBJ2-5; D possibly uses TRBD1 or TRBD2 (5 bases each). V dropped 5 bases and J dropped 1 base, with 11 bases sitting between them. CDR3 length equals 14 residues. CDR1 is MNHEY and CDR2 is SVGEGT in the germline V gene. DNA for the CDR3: TGTGCCAGCAGTCTAGGGACCGGCCAAGAGACCCAGTACTTC. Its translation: CASSLGTGQETQYF.

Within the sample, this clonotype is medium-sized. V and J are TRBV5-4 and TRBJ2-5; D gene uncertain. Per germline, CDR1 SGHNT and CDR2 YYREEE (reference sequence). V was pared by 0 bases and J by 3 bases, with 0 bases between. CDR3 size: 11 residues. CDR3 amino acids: CASSLEETQYF. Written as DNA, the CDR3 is TGTGCCAGCAGCTTGGAAGAGACCCAGTACTTC.

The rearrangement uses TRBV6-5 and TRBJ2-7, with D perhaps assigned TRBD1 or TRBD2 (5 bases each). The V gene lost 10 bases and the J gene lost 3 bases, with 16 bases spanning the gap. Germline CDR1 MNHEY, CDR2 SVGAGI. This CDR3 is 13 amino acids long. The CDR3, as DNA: TGTGCCACGCGAGGGACGGGTCTCTACGAGCAGTACTTC. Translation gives CATRGTGLYEQYF.

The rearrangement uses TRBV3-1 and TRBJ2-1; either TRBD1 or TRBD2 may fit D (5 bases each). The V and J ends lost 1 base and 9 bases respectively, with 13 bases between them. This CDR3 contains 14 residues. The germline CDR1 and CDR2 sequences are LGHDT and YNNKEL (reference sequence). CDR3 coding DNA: TGTGCCAGCAGCCAAGCGGGGCAGGTCAGTGAGCAGTTCTTC. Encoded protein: CASSQAGQVSEQFF.

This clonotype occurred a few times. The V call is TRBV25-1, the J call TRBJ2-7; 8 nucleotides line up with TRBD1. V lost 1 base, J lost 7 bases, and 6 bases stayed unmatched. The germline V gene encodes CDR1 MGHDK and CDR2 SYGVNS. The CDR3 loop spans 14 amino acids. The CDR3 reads CASSESGTGGEQYF. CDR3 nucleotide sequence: TGTGCCAGCAGTGAATCGGGGACAGGCGGTGAGCAGTACTTC.

CDR3 in DNA: TGCAGTGCTAAAAGCGACAGTTTTGTTTCGTCGCCCCTCCACTTT. Translation gives CSAKSDSFVSSPLHF. This chain links TRBV20-1 with TRBJ1-6; possibly TRBD1 for D (5 bases). Trimming removed 4 bases from V and 13 bases from J, with 23 bases in between. The germline CDR1 and CDR2 sequences are DFQATT and SNEGSKA (reference sequence). The CDR3 is made up of 15 amino acids.

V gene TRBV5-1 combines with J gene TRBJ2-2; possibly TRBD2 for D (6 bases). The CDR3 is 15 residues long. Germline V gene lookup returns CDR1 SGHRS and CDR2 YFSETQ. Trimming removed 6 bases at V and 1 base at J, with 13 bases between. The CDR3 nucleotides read TGCGCCAGCAATCCAGGTAGCGGGAACACCGGGGAGCTGTTTTTT. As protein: CASNPGSGNTGELFF.

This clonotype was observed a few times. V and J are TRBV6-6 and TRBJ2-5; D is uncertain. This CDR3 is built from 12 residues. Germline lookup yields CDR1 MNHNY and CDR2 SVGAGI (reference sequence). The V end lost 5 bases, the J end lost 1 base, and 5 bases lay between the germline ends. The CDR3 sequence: CASSRPQETQYF. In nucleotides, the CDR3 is TGTGCCAGCAGTCGCCCCCAAGAGACCCAGTACTTC.

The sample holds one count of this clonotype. The CDR3 nucleotides are TGTGCCAGCAGCCGAGTAATGACAGGGTTCAGAGATGGCTACACCTTC. This encodes CASSRVMTGFRDGYTF. The gene calls are TRBV4-2 and TRBJ1-2, with 7 bases aligning to TRBD1. The CDR3 has 16 residues. Germline CDR1 reads LGHNA; CDR2 reads YNFKEQ. J gave up 6 bases and V 4 bases, and 14 bases lay outside the gene matches.

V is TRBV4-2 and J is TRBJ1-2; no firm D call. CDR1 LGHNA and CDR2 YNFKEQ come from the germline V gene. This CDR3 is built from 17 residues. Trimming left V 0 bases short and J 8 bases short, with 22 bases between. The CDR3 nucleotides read TGTGCCAGCAGCCAAGATAGTGCGGCAGGCCAGAGGGAAGGCTACACCTTC. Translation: CASSQDSAAGQREGYTF.

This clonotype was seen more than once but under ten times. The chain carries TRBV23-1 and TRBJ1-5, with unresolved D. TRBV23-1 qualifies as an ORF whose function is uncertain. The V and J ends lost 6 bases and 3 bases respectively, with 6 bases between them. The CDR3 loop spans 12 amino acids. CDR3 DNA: TGCGCCAGCAGCCTATTCAATCAGCCCCAGCATTTT. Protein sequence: CASSLFNQPQHF.

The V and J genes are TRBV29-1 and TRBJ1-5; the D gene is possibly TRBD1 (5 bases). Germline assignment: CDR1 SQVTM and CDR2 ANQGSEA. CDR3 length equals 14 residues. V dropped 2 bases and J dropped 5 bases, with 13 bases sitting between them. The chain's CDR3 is CSVETGVGDQPQHF. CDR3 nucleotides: TGCAGCGTTGAAACTGGGGTGGGGGATCAGCCCCAGCATTTT.

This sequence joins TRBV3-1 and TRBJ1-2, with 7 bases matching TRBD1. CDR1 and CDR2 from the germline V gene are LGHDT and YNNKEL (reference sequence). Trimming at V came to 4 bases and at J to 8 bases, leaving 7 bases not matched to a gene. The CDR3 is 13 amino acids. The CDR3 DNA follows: TGTGCCAGCAGCCTGGGACAGCGGACCGGCTACACCTTC. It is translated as CASSLGQRTGYTF.